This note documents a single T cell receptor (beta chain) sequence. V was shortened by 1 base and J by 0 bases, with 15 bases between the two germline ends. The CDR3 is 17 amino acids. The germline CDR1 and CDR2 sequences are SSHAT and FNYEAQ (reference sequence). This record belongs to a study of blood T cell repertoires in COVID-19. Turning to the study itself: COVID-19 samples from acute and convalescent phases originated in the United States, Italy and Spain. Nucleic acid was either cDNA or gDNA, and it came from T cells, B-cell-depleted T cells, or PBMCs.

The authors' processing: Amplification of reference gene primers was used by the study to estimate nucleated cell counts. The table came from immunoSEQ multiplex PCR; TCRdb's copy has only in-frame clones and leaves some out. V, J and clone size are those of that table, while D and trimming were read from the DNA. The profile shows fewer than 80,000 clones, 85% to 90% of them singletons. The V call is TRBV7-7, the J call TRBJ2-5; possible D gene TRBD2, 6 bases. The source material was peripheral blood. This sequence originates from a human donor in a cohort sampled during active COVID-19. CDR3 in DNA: TGTGCCAGCAGCTTAGGTCGACTAGTGGGACACCAAGAGACCCAGTACTTC. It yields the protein CASSLGRLVGHQETQYF. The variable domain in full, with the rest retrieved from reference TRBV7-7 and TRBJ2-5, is GAGVSQSPRYKVTKRGQDVTLRCDPISSHATLYWYQQALGQGPEFLTYFNYEAQPDKSGLPSDRFSAERPEGSISTLTIQRTEQRDSAMYRCASSLGRLVGHQETQYFGPGTRLLVL.